These 32 T cell receptor beta chains share one sample of origin, sequenced in a study of cytotoxic CD8 clonotypes in ibrutinib-treated CLL. Measured with immunoSEQ multiplex PCR; TCRdb has only the in-frame clones, and not every one. The sample contains approximately 330,000 clones, roughly 80% of which appear only once. The sequencing used PBMCs, collected before ibrutinib treatment. The receptors here all came from a human donor with chronic lymphocytic leukemia.

The genes are TRBV7-9 and TRBJ2-2; D gene unclear. The CDR3 covers 13 residues. CDR1 is SEHNR, CDR2 FQNEAQ, per germline (reference sequence). Trimming removed 2 bases at V and 6 bases at J, with 7 bases between. CDR3 loop: CASSLIRSGELFF. The CDR3 DNA follows: TGTGCCAGCAGCTTAATCAGGTCCGGGGAGCTGTTTTTT.

This sequence joins TRBV19 and TRBJ1-1; D unclear. The CDR3 has 13 residues. CDR1 is LNHDA, CDR2 SQIVND, per germline (reference sequence). V lost 3 bases, J lost 0 bases, and 5 bases lay in between. This chain's CDR3 is CASSMQVNTEAFF. Written as DNA, the CDR3 is TGTGCCAGTAGTATGCAAGTGAACACTGAAGCTTTCTTT.

V and J are TRBV18 and TRBJ1-2, with TRBD1 as a possible D gene (6 bases). Per the germline V gene, CDR1 is KGHSH and CDR2 is LQKENI. The CDR3 contains 15 residues. V lost 2 bases and J 5 bases, leaving 15 bases between the germline ends. The CDR3 DNA is TGTGCCAGCTCACCAGAGTGGACAGATAATTATGGCTACACCTTC. Residues: CASSPEWTDNYGYTF. The whole variable domain, remainder taken from reference TRBV18 and TRBJ1-2, is NAGVMQNPRHLVRRRGQEARLRCSPMKGHSHVYWYRQLPEEGLKFMVYLQKENIIDESGMPKERFSAEFPKEGPSILRIQQVVRGDSAAYFCASSPEWTDNYGYTFGSGTRLTVV.

This rearrangement joins TRBV5-6 to TRBJ2-1; 10 nucleotides match TRBD2. CDR1 and CDR2 (germline): SGHDT, YYEEEE. With V trimmed by 3 bases and J by 4 bases, 4 bases remained unmatched. The CDR3 has 15 residues. The CDR3 here is CASSSRAGGYNEQFF. The CDR3 DNA reads TGTGCCAGCAGCTCTAGAGCGGGAGGGTACAATGAGCAGTTCTTC.

This clone was found a few times. The chain is built from TRBV19 and TRBJ1-2, with D maybe TRBD1 (6 bases). Trimming shortened V by 3 bases and J by 8 bases, and 10 bases separated the two germline ends. The CDR3 has 12 amino acids. Germline CDR1 LNHDA, CDR2 SQIVND (reference sequence). Here the CDR3 reads CASSIEGEGYTF. The CDR3 DNA reads as TGTGCCAGTAGTATTGAGGGGGAAGGCTACACCTTC.

V usage is TRBV5-1 and J usage is TRBJ1-4; D not certain. Germline lookup yields CDR1 SGHRS and CDR2 YFSETQ. The CDR3 has 12 residues. V lost 4 bases, J lost 8 bases, and 9 bases lay in between. CDR3 bases: TGCGCCAGCAGCGCCATGGGGGAAAAACTGTTTTTT. It encodes CASSAMGEKLFF.

The chain is built from TRBV9 and TRBJ2-1; 11 nucleotides align to TRBD2. Germline V CDR1 and CDR2: SGDLS, YYNGEE. The V and J ends lost 3 bases and 7 bases, in that order; junction bases with no gene match: 9. The CDR3 covers 16 residues. DNA for the CDR3: TGTGCCAGCAGCGCCCAACTAGCGGGAGTCAGTAATGAGCAGTTCTTC. Translation: CASSAQLAGVSNEQFF.

This clone occurred once. The chain has TRBV2 and TRBJ1-2; D might be TRBD1 (5 bases). The germline V gene encodes CDR1 SNHLY and CDR2 FYNNEI. Deletions cut 2 bases from V and 4 bases from J, with 11 bases between. The CDR3 contains 14 residues. This CDR3 is CASSERAGRYGYTF. CDR3 in DNA: TGTGCCAGCAGTGAAAGGGCAGGGCGCTATGGCTACACCTTC. Variable domain in full (rest from reference TRBV2 and TRBJ1-2): EPEVTQTPSHQVTQMGQEVILRCVPISNHLYFYWYRQILGQKVEFLVSFYNNEISEKSEIFDDQFSVERPDGSNFTLKIRSTKLEDSAMYFCASSERAGRYGYTFGSGTRLTVV.

The chain links TRBV5-1 to TRBJ2-5; D is unresolved. CDR3 length: 13 amino acids. Germline V lookup: CDR1 SGHRS, CDR2 YFSETQ. Trimming cost V 1 base and J 5 bases, with 9 bases left between them. CDR3 sequence: CASSLFLGETQYF. CDR3 bases: TGCGCCAGCAGCTTGTTTTTGGGGGAGACCCAGTACTTC.

V is TRBV27 and J is TRBJ2-5; no firm D call. This CDR3 contains 14 residues. V lost 0 bases and J 2 bases, leaving 7 bases between the germline ends. Germline V gene sequence: CDR1 MNHEY, CDR2 SMNVEV (reference sequence). CDR3 DNA: TGTGCCAGCAGTTTATCATGGAAGCAAGAGACCCAGTACTTC. Translation: CASSLSWKQETQYF.

The J gene is TRBJ2-2, the V gene TRBV19; the D gene is possibly TRBD2 (6 bases). This CDR3 is 14 amino acids long. The V and J ends lost 5 bases and 1 base respectively, with 8 bases between them. Germline CDR1 reads LNHDA; CDR2 reads SQIVND (reference sequence). The CDR3: CASSPGRNTGELFF. The CDR3, as DNA: TGTGCCAGTAGTCCCGGGAGGAACACCGGGGAGCTGTTTTTT. The full variable domain, in which reference TRBV19 and TRBJ2-2 provide the parts outside the CDR3, is DGGITQSPKYLFRKEGQNVTLSCEQNLNHDAMYWYRQDPGQGLRLIYYSQIVNDFQKGDIAEGYSVSREKKESFPLTVTSAQKNPTAFYLCASSPGRNTGELFFGEGSRLTVL.

The chain combines TRBV6-5 with TRBJ2-7; 11 nucleotides align to TRBD2. This CDR3 spans 16 amino acids. Germline-derived CDR1 and CDR2 are MNHEY and SVGAGI. V trimming: 4 bases; J trimming: 1 base; junction bases outside the gene matches: 6. CDR3: CASSFSGRVPSYEQYF. The CDR3 DNA follows: TGTGCCAGCAGTTTTAGCGGGAGGGTACCGTCCTACGAGCAGTACTTC.

This clone was picked up one time. The chain uses TRBV5-1 and TRBJ2-5; 10 positions match TRBD1. This CDR3 is 16 amino acids long. Germline trimming cut 3 bases from V and 4 bases from J; bases unmatched to any gene: 9. Germline CDR1 reads SGHRS; CDR2 reads YFSETQ. The CDR3 nucleotides read TGCGCCAGCAGCTCCCGACAGGGGGCGCGGGGAGAGACCCAGTACTTC. This encodes CASSSRQGARGETQYF.

The chain couples TRBV14 to TRBJ2-3, with a tentative D call TRBD2 (6 bases). The germline gives CDR1 SGHDN, CDR2 FVKESK. Trimming removed 8 bases from V and 2 bases from J, with 14 bases in between. The CDR3 has 14 residues. CDR3 loop: CASSPRELTDTQYF. In DNA form, the CDR3 reads TGTGCCAGCTCGCCTCGGGAGCTCACAGATACGCAGTATTTT.

This clone has a handful of counts. J is TRBJ1-1 and V is TRBV11-3, with 10 positions matching TRBD1. V lost 5 bases and J lost 4; bases outside the gene matches: 7. The CDR3 runs 15 residues. The germline V gene encodes CDR1 SGHNT and CDR2 YENEEA. The chain's CDR3 is CASSPGQGDGTEAFF. CDR3 coding DNA: TGTGCCAGCAGCCCAGGACAGGGGGACGGCACTGAAGCTTTCTTT.

The chain joins TRBV7-6 to TRBJ2-5; D remains ambiguous. The V end lost 2 bases, the J end lost 2 bases, and 12 bases lay between the germline ends. Looked up from germline, CDR1 is SGHVS and CDR2 is FNYEAQ. This CDR3 contains 15 residues. The CDR3 loop reads CASSLRAALQETQYF. The CDR3 nucleotides read TGTGCCAGCAGCTTAAGGGCAGCTTTACAAGAGACCCAGTACTTC.

The chain employs TRBV11-1 and TRBJ2-5; tentatively, D is TRBD2 (5 bases). CDR3 length: 15 amino acids. In germline, CDR1 is SGHAT, CDR2 FQDESV (reference sequence). V lost 3 bases and J 5 bases, leaving 16 bases between the germline ends. The CDR3 region has the DNA TGTGCCAGCAGCTTCGGAGGAAATGGCCAGGAGACCCAGTACTTC. This encodes CASSFGGNGQETQYF.

V is TRBV9 and J is TRBJ2-2; D may be TRBD1 (6 bases). The CDR3 has 17 residues. V shed 0 bases and J shed 7 bases, with 19 bases lying between them. The germline V gene has CDR1 SGDLS and CDR2 YYNGEE. The CDR3 nucleotides read TGTGCCAGCAGCGTAGGTAGTCGGTCAGGGGAAGACGGGGAGCTGTTTTTT. The encoded protein is CASSVGSRSGEDGELFF.

The rearrangement links TRBV27 to TRBJ1-2; D is unresolved. Germline V lookup: CDR1 MNHEY, CDR2 SMNVEV (reference sequence). This CDR3 spans 15 amino acids. V lost 3 bases and J 7 bases, leaving 18 bases between the germline ends. The CDR3, as DNA: TGTGCCAGCAGTTTTGGGGAAACCTCCCCCGGTGGCTACACCTTC. Translation gives CASSFGETSPGGYTF.

Here the CDR3 reads CASSASPTYEQYF. The CDR3 bases are TGTGCCAGCAGCGCATCCCCTACCTACGAGCAGTACTTC. The J gene is TRBJ2-7, the V gene TRBV7-8; D ambiguous. With 5 bases removed from V and 2 bases from J, the gap between germline ends came to 10 bases. In germline, CDR1 is SGHVS, CDR2 FQNEAQ. This CDR3 has 13 residues.

The chain joins TRBV6-9 to TRBJ2-2; no clear D. V was cut by 0 bases and J by 3 bases, with 8 bases left in between. This CDR3 has 15 residues. Germline V gene lookup returns CDR1 MNHGY and CDR2 SVAAGI. The CDR3 here is CASSYSNGDTGELFF. The DNA for the CDR3 is TGTGCCAGCAGTTATTCGAATGGGGACACCGGGGAGCTGTTTTTT.

This clone appeared once. J is TRBJ2-3 and V is TRBV15, with 11 bases fitting TRBD2. V shed 0 bases and J 6 bases; nucleotides not matched to a gene: 8. The CDR3 covers 17 residues. Looked up from germline, CDR1 is LNHNV and CDR2 is YYDKDF (reference sequence). Written as DNA, the CDR3 is TGTGCCACCAGCAGAGATTATCGGGCTAGCGGGAGGGATACGCAGTATTTT. Its protein product is CATSRDYRASGRDTQYF.

This rearrangement joins TRBV2 to TRBJ1-2; TRBD1 might be the D (6 bases). The germline V and J ends were trimmed by 7 bases and 4 bases, with 10 bases remaining between them. This CDR3 is built from 12 residues. Looked up from germline, CDR1 is SNHLY and CDR2 is FYNNEI. The CDR3 loop reads CASNRDIYGYTF. The DNA of the CDR3 is TGTGCCAGCAACCGGGACATCTATGGCTACACCTTC.

This clone was seen a single time. The chain joins TRBV27 to TRBJ2-7, with D unclear. CDR1 is MNHEY, CDR2 SMNVEV, per germline (reference sequence). Trimming left V 0 bases short and J 4 bases short, with 10 bases between. The CDR3 is 14 amino acids. The CDR3, as DNA: TGTGCCAGCAGTTTATCGGGCAGCCCGTACGAGCAGTACTTC. This sequence encodes CASSLSGSPYEQYF.

The chain recombines TRBV18 with TRBJ2-7, with D possibly matching TRBD2 (6 bases). The germline gives CDR1 KGHSH, CDR2 LQKENI. Deletions cut 2 bases from V and 9 bases from J, with 20 bases between. The CDR3 has 15 residues. The CDR3 reads CASSPEAGQTLRQYF. CDR3 DNA sequence: TGTGCCAGCTCACCAGAGGCGGGGCAGACTCTTCGGCAGTACTTC.

The chain has TRBV10-1 and TRBJ2-1; 10 bases map to TRBD2. The CDR3 loop spans 19 amino acids. Germline V gene sequence: CDR1 WNHNN, CDR2 SYGVQD (reference sequence). V was pared by 11 bases and J by 3 bases, with 22 bases of the junction left unmatched. CDR3 region: CASQGMREGAGGIYNEQFF. The CDR3 DNA is TGCGCCTCCCAGGGGATGCGGGAGGGAGCGGGAGGGATCTACAATGAGCAGTTCTTC.

The V and J genes are TRBV7-9 and TRBJ1-4, with D unclear. Per the germline V gene, CDR1 is SEHNR and CDR2 is FQNEAQ (reference sequence). Between the trimmed V and J ends, which lost 6 bases and 6 bases, there was a span of 8 bases. CDR3 length: 12 amino acids. Here the CDR3 reads CASRVGDEKLFF. The DNA of the CDR3 is TGTGCCAGCAGGGTCGGGGATGAAAAACTGTTTTTT.

The V gene is TRBV5-1, the J gene TRBJ1-1; 7 bases align to TRBD1. The CDR3 loop spans 16 amino acids. The trim removed 0 bases at V and 1 base at J, leaving 6 bases unmatched. Germline V CDR1 and CDR2: SGHRS, YFSETQ. In DNA form, the CDR3 reads TGCGCCAGCAGCTTGGTTTTTGGGACAGCGAACACTGAAGCTTTCTTT. This translates into CASSLVFGTANTEAFF.

J is TRBJ2-7 and V is TRBV6-5; 9 nucleotides align to TRBD2. Germline V CDR1 and CDR2: MNHEY, SVGAGI. The CDR3 is made up of 14 amino acids. J was trimmed by 9 bases and V by 7 bases; bases with no gene match: 13. The CDR3 DNA follows: TGTGCCAGCACTGGAGGTGGTAGCGGGAGTGTGCAGTACTTC. It is translated as CASTGGGSGSVQYF.

The V and J genes are TRBV12-5 and TRBJ2-5; TRBD1 matches 7 bases. The CDR3 is 13 amino acids. Germline V gene lookup returns CDR1 LGHNT and CDR2 FRNRAP. V gave up 6 bases and J gave up 3 bases; unmatched junction bases: 4. The CDR3 is CASGGTGEETQYF. Here the CDR3 DNA reads TGTGCTAGTGGCGGTACAGGGGAAGAGACCCAGTACTTC.

The chain employs TRBV27 and TRBJ1-2, with D possibly matching TRBD1 (5 bases). V was clipped by 6 bases and J by 4 bases, with 15 bases between them. Germline assignment: CDR1 MNHEY and CDR2 SMNVEV (reference sequence). The CDR3 runs 14 residues. This chain's CDR3 is CASRQSGTLYGYTF. The CDR3 DNA follows: TGTGCCAGCAGACAATCCGGGACGCTCTATGGCTACACCTTC.

The V gene is TRBV14, the J gene TRBJ2-1; 15 bases match TRBD2. The junction had 6 bases not matched to a gene; V was cut back by 4 bases and J by 2 bases. Per the germline V gene, CDR1 is SGHDN and CDR2 is FVKESK. The CDR3 sequence is 18 residues long. The CDR3 DNA reads as TGTGCCAGCAGCCGCGGACTAGCGGGAGGGTTTACCTACAATGAGCAGTTCTTC. Amino acids: CASSRGLAGGFTYNEQFF. Filled out from reference TRBV14 and TRBJ2-1, the complete variable domain reads EAGVTQFPSHSVIEKGQTVTLRCDPISGHDNLYWYRRVMGKEIKFLLHFVKESKQDESGMPNNRFLAERTGGTYSTLKVQPAELEDSGVYFCASSRGLAGGFTYNEQFFGPGTRLTVL.